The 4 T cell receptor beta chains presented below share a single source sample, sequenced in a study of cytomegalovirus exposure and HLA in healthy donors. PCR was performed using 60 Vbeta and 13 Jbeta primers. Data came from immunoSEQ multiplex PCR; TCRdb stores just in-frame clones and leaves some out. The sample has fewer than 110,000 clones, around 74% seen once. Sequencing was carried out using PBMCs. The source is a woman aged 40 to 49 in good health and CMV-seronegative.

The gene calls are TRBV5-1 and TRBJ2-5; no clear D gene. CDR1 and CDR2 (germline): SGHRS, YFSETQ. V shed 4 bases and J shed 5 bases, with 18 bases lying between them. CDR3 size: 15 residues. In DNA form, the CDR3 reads TGCGCCAGCAGCCCGCAGCAGCGTACCGAGGAGACCCAGTACTTC. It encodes CASSPQQRTEETQYF.

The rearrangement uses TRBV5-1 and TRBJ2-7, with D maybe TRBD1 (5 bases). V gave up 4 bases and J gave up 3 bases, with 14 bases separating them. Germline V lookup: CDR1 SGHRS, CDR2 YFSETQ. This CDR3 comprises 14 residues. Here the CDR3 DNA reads TGCGCCAGCAGCCCTGACAGTCCCTTCTACGAGCAGTACTTC. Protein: CASSPDSPFYEQYF. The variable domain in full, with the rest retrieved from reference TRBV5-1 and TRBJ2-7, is KAGVTQTPRYLIKTRGQQVTLSCSPISGHRSVSWYQQTPGQGLQFLFEYFSETQRNKGNFPGRFSGRQFSNSRSEMNVSTLELGDSALYLCASSPDSPFYEQYFGPGTRLTVT.

Here the CDR3 reads CASSLRQGKYEQYF. The CDR3 region has the DNA TGTGCCAGCAGCTTGAGACAGGGGAAATACGAGCAGTACTTC. The V and J genes are TRBV11-2 and TRBJ2-7; 8 nucleotides align to TRBD1. This CDR3 is built from 14 residues. CDR1 is SGHAT, CDR2 FQNNGV, per germline. The J segment lost 4 bases and the V segment lost 3 bases, leaving 5 bases of the junction unmatched. The entire variable domain, with the rest obtained from reference TRBV11-2 and TRBJ2-7, is as follows: EAGVAQSPRYKIIEKRQSVAFWCNPISGHATLYWYQQILGQGPKLLIQFQNNGVVDDSQLPKDRFSAERLKGVDSTLKIQPAKLEDSAVYLCASSLRQGKYEQYFGPGTRLTVT.

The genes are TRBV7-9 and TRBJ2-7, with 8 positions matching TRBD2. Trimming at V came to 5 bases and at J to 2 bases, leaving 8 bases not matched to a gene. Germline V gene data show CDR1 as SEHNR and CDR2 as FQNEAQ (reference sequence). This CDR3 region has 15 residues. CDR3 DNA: TGTGCCAGCAGCCCGGGGGGGACTCTAACCTACGAGCAGTACTTC. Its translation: CASSPGGTLTYEQYF.